The 20 T cell receptor beta chains listed next were all sequenced from one sample in a study of control samples from healthy donors and cancer patients. Assay used: immunoSEQ multiplex PCR; TCRdb lists only in-frame clones, some missing. The table has 90,000 or so clones, 85% to 90% seen once; the top ten hold roughly 9.7%. Material for sequencing was PBMCs. These receptors all come from a woman aged 50 to 60 with colorectal cancer.

This clone came up a few times. The J gene is TRBJ1-1, the V gene TRBV5-8; D gene unclear. The CDR3 totals 15 residues. CDR1 and CDR2 (germline): SGHTS, YDEGEE. V lost 1 base to trimming and J lost 4 bases, with 14 bases between them. In nucleotides, the CDR3 is TGTGCCAGCAGCTTGATTGGCTCTCCGACCACTGAAGCTTTCTTT. Residues: CASSLIGSPTTEAFF.

The J gene is TRBJ1-1, the V gene TRBV12-5; D remains unclear. V lost 3 bases and J 4 bases, leaving 9 bases between the germline ends. The CDR3 consists of 13 residues. CDR1 LGHNT and CDR2 FRNRAP come from the germline V gene. The chain's CDR3 is CASGFPPGTEAFF. DNA of the CDR3: TGTGCTAGTGGTTTCCCCCCGGGCACTGAAGCTTTCTTT.

The chain joins TRBV6-5 to TRBJ2-2; 10 nucleotides line up with TRBD1. Germline trimming cut 7 bases from V and 0 bases from J; bases unmatched to any gene: 2. In germline, CDR1 is MNHEY, CDR2 SVGAGI. The CDR3 spans 15 residues. The CDR3 loop is CASKGQGSNTGELFF. CDR3 in DNA: TGTGCCAGCAAGGGACAGGGGTCGAACACCGGGGAGCTGTTTTTT.

The chain uses TRBV5-1 and TRBJ2-2; perhaps TRBD1 as D (5 bases). The CDR3 has 15 residues. CDR1 SGHRS and CDR2 YFSETQ come from the germline V gene. With 2 bases removed from V and 1 base from J, the gap between germline ends came to 9 bases. The CDR3 loop reads CASSFTQGNTGELFF. DNA of the CDR3: TGCGCCAGCAGCTTCACCCAGGGGAACACCGGGGAGCTGTTTTTT.

The genes are TRBV7-8 and TRBJ1-6, with D perhaps TRBD1 (6 bases). The CDR3 totals 15 residues. V was shortened by 5 bases and J by 5 bases, with 13 bases between the two germline ends. The germline V gene encodes CDR1 SGHVS and CDR2 FQNEAQ. The CDR3 sequence: CASSPYREDNSPLHF. As DNA, the CDR3 is TGTGCCAGCAGCCCGTACAGGGAAGATAATTCACCCCTCCACTTT.

In regard to this clone: The sample contains more than one DNA sequence encoding this CDR3. V and J are TRBV5-6 and TRBJ2-1; D gene unclear. V lost 4 bases and J lost 7, with 9 bases in between. Looked up from germline, CDR1 is SGHDT and CDR2 is YYEEEE. This CDR3 contains 12 residues. CDR3 sequence: CASSQGSNEQFF. In DNA, the CDR3 is TGTGCCAGCAGCCAAGGAAGTAATGAGCAGTTCTTC. The full variable domain, completed using reference TRBV5-6 and TRBJ2-1, is DAGVTQSPTHLIKTRGQQVTLRCSPKSGHDTVSWYQQALGQGPQFIFQYYEEEERQRGNFPDRFSGHQFPNYSSELNVNALLLGDSALYLCASSQGSNEQFFGPGTRLTVL.

This chain connects TRBV9 to TRBJ1-3; D call uncertain. There are 14 residues in the CDR3. Germline loops: CDR1 SGDLS, CDR2 YYNGEE. Trimming removed 0 bases at V and 1 base at J, with 5 bases between. This chain's CDR3 is CASSVEGSGNTIYF. DNA for the CDR3: TGTGCCAGCAGCGTAGAGGGATCTGGAAACACCATATATTTT. Filled out from reference TRBV9 and TRBJ1-3, the complete variable domain reads DSGVTQTPKHLITATGQRVTLRCSPRSGDLSVYWYQQSLDQGLQFLIQYYNGEERAKGNILERFSAQQFPDLHSELNLSSLELGDSALYFCASSVEGSGNTIYFGEGSWLTVV.

The rearrangement uses TRBV4-3 and TRBJ2-7; D possibly uses TRBD1 or TRBD2 (6 bases each). The CDR3 covers 17 residues. V gave up 1 base and J gave up 1 base, with 17 bases separating them. Germline-derived CDR1 and CDR2 are LGHNA and YSLEER. In DNA, the CDR3 is TGCGCCAGCAGCCAAGTGGGGGGCAGGGTGAATTCCTACGAGCAGTACGTC. Its translation: CASSQVGGRVNSYEQYV.

This clone was counted between two and nine times. The rearrangement uses TRBV5-6 and TRBJ1-4, with TRBD1 matching over 8 bases. Germline trimming cut 4 bases from V and 8 bases from J; bases unmatched to any gene: 7. Germline V gives CDR1 SGHDT, CDR2 YYEEEE. The CDR3 extends over 14 amino acids. The CDR3 loop reads CASSPTGVEEKLFF. The CDR3 bases are TGTGCCAGCAGCCCGACAGGGGTGGAGGAAAAACTGTTTTTT. Full variable domain (outside the CDR3, taken from reference TRBV5-6 and TRBJ1-4): DAGVTQSPTHLIKTRGQQVTLRCSPKSGHDTVSWYQQALGQGPQFIFQYYEEEERQRGNFPDRFSGHQFPNYSSELNVNALLLGDSALYLCASSPTGVEEKLFFGSGTQLSVL.

The chain links TRBV5-5 to TRBJ2-5, with a weak D call TRBD1 (8 bases). This CDR3 spans 14 amino acids. Deletions cut 2 bases from V and 3 bases from J, with 11 bases between. CDR1 and CDR2 from the germline V gene are SGHKS and YYEKEE (reference sequence). The CDR3: CASSFTGGEETQYF. CDR3 nucleotides: TGTGCCAGCAGCTTTACAGGGGGGGAAGAGACCCAGTACTTC.

The chain combines TRBV7-2 with TRBJ2-1; D remains unclear. V was shortened by 4 bases and J by 6 bases, with 10 bases between the two germline ends. CDR1 is SGHTA and CDR2 is FQGNSA in the germline V gene. The CDR3 sequence is 13 residues long. The CDR3 nucleotides read TGTGCCAGCAGCTCATCGTGGGGCAATGAGCAGTTCTTC. Its translation: CASSSSWGNEQFF.

CDR3 loop: CASSLGGTEKLFF. The CDR3 coding sequence is TGTGCCAGCAGCTTGGGAGGGACCGAAAAACTGTTTTTT. The gene calls are TRBV5-5 and TRBJ1-4; TRBD1 is a possible D gene (5 bases). Germline CDR1 is SGHKS and CDR2 is YYEKEE (reference sequence). The CDR3 consists of 13 residues. Trimming stripped 0 bases from V and 8 bases from J, with 8 bases between.

V is TRBV5-5 and J is TRBJ1-2; D is uncertain. Trimming cost V 2 bases and J 4 bases, with 12 bases left between them. This CDR3 has 14 amino acids. Germline V gene data show CDR1 as SGHKS and CDR2 as YYEKEE (reference sequence). The CDR3 DNA reads as TGTGCCAGCAGCTTAGGGAAGGCCCTCTATGGCTACACCTTC. Translated, it gives CASSLGKALYGYTF.

The chain employs TRBV28 and TRBJ2-3; TRBD2 matches at 8 bases. This CDR3 has 16 residues. Germline CDR1 is MDHEN and CDR2 is SYDVKM. V was clipped by 0 bases and J by 4 bases; unmatched bases: 6. CDR3: CASSLWASGRSDTQYF. The DNA for the CDR3 is TGTGCCAGCAGTTTATGGGCTAGCGGGCGCTCAGATACGCAGTATTTT.

This chain connects TRBV3-1 (or the pseudogene TRBV3-2) to TRBJ1-1; D is unclear. Trimming removed 3 bases from V and 5 bases from J, with 13 bases in between. The germline V gene has CDR1 LGHDT and CDR2 YNNKEL (reference sequence). The length of the CDR3 is 14 residues. Here the CDR3 DNA reads TGTGCCAGCAGCCAGGAGGGAATAACGACTGAAGCTTTCTTT. Protein: CASSQEGITTEAFF.

This clone has more than one count but fewer than ten. This rearrangement joins TRBV9 to TRBJ2-2; 7 nucleotides match TRBD2. V shed 0 bases, J shed 3 bases, and the junction held 8 bases outside the gene matches. Germline lookup yields CDR1 SGDLS and CDR2 YYNGEE. CDR3 size: 17 residues. CDR3 in amino acids: CASSVGWRGWYTGELFF. As DNA, the CDR3 is TGTGCCAGCAGCGTAGGCTGGCGGGGGTGGTACACCGGGGAGCTGTTTTTT.

The chain employs TRBV19 and TRBJ2-2; TRBD2 agrees at 10 bases. This CDR3 region has 13 residues. Germline V gives CDR1 LNHDA, CDR2 SQIVND (reference sequence). After removal of 5 bases from V and 10 bases from J, the junction contained 4 bases not matched to a gene. CDR3 amino acids: CASSVSGGLELFF. In DNA, the CDR3 is TGTGCCAGTAGTGTTAGCGGGGGGCTGGAGCTGTTTTTT.

The chain carries TRBV4-3 and TRBJ1-1; TRBD1 matches 7 bases. Germline trimming cut 2 bases from V and 5 bases from J; bases unmatched to any gene: 8. The CDR3 runs to 15 residues. The germline V gene encodes CDR1 LGHNA and CDR2 YSLEER. In DNA form, the CDR3 reads TGCGCCAGCAGCCAACTTTTAGGGGGCCGTACTGAAGCTTTCTTT. Its protein is CASSQLLGGRTEAFF.

The J gene is TRBJ1-2, the V gene TRBV19; D is possibly TRBD1 (5 bases). There are 15 residues in the CDR3. Germline V CDR1 and CDR2: LNHDA, SQIVND (reference sequence). V lost 5 bases to trimming and J lost 4 bases, with 17 bases between them. CDR3 bases: TGTGCCAGTAGTGTCGACAGCGTTGATCCCTATGGCTACACCTTC. Protein sequence: CASSVDSVDPYGYTF.

The V and J genes are TRBV24-1 and TRBJ1-2, with D perhaps TRBD1 (5 bases). Germline CDR1 KGHDR, CDR2 SFDVKD. V was shortened by 7 bases and J by 3 bases, with 26 bases between the two germline ends. This CDR3 comprises 18 residues. CDR3 bases: TGTGCCACCAGCCAAGATACAGGATCCCCATTAGATGACTATGGCTACACCTTC. Amino acid sequence: CATSQDTGSPLDDYGYTF.